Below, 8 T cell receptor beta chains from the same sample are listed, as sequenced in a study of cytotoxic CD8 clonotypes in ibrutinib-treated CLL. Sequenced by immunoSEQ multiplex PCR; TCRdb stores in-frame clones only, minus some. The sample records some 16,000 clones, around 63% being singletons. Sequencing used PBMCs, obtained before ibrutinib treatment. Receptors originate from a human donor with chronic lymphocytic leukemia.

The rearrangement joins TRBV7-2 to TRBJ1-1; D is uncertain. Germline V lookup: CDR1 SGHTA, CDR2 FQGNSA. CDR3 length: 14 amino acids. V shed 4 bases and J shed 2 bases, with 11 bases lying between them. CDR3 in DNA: TGTGCCAGCAGCTCCCCAAGGAGTAACACTGAAGCTTTCTTT. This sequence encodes CASSSPRSNTEAFF. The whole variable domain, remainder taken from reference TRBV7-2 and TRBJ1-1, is GAGVSQSPSNKVTEKGKDVELRCDPISGHTALYWYRQSLGQGLEFLIYFQGNSAPDKSGLPSDRFSAERTGGSVSTLTIQRTQQEDSAVYLCASSSPRSNTEAFFGQGTRLTVV.

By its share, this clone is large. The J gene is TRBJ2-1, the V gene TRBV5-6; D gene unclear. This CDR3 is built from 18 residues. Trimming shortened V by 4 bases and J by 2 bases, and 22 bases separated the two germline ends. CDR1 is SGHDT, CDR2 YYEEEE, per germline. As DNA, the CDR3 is TGTGCCAGCAGCCCACCCCTCCTGTCAGGTCACACCTACAATGAGCAGTTCTTC. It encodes CASSPPLLSGHTYNEQFF.

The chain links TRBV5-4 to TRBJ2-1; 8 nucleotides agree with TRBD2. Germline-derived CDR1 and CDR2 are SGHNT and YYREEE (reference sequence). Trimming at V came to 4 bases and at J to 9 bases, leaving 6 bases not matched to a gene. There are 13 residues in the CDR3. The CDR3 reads CASSGGTSSEQFF. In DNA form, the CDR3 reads TGTGCCAGCAGCGGGGGGACTAGTTCTGAGCAGTTCTTC.

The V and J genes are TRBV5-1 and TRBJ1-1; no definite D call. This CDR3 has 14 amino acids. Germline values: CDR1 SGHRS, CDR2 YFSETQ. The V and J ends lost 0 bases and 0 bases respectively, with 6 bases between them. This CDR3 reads CASSLDDMNTEAFF. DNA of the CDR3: TGCGCCAGCAGCTTGGACGATATGAACACTGAAGCTTTCTTT.

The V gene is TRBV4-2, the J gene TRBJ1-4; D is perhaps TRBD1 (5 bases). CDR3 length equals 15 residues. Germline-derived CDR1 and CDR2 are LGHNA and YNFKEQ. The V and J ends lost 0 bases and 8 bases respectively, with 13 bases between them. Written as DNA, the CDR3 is TGTGCCAGCAGCCAAGATCGCGGGGGAGAAGAAAAACTGTTTTTT. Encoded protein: CASSQDRGGEEKLFF.

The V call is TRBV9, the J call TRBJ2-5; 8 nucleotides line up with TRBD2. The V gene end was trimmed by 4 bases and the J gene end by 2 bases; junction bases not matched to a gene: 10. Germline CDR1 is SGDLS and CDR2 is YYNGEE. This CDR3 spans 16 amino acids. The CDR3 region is CASSSPTAGGQETQYF. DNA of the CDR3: TGTGCCAGCAGCTCACCTACGGCGGGGGGTCAAGAGACCCAGTACTTC.

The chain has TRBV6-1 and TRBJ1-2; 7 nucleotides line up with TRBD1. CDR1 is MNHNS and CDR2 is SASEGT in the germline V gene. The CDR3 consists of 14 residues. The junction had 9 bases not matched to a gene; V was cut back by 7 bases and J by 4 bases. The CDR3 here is CASTRQGLGYGYTF. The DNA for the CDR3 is TGTGCCAGCACTCGACAGGGTCTGGGCTATGGCTACACCTTC.

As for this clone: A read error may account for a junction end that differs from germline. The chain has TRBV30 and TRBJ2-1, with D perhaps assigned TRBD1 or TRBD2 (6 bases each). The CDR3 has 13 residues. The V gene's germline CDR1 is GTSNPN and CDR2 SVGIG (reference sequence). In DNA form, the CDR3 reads TGTGCCTGGAGAGGGGGGCCGGCAGGGAAAGTGGTCTTC. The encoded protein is CAWRGGPAGKVVF. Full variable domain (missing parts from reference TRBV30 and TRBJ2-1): SQTIHQWPATLVQPVGSPLSLECTVEGTSNPNLYWYRQAAGRGLQLLFYSVGIGQISSEVPQNLSASRPQDRQFILSSKKLLLSDSGFYLCAWRGGPAGKVVFGPGTRLTVL.